These 2 T cell receptor beta chains came from one sample sequenced in a study of T cell responses to AZD1222 COVID-19 vaccine. Here immunoSEQ multiplex PCR was the method, and the copy in TCRdb shows in-frame clones only, minus some. Found here are about 120,000 clones, approximately 90% of them singletons; the top ten hold 1.1%. The material sequenced was peripheral blood, taken on day 0 of AZD1222 vaccination. The receptors originated from an adult in good health.

The chain has TRBV10-3 and TRBJ2-3; TRBD2 matches 8 bases. Germline V gives CDR1 ENHRY, CDR2 SYGVKD. The V gene end was trimmed by 0 bases and the J gene end by 5 bases; junction bases not matched to a gene: 10. The CDR3 totals 17 residues. The CDR3 loop is CAISESKISGAGDTQYF. As DNA, the CDR3 is TGTGCCATCAGTGAGTCTAAGATTAGCGGGGCGGGAGATACGCAGTATTTT.

The chain recombines TRBV24-1 with TRBJ2-2; D not certain. This CDR3 is 17 amino acids long. The germline gives CDR1 KGHDR, CDR2 SFDVKD. Deletions cut 0 bases from V and 5 bases from J, with 15 bases between. Written as DNA, the CDR3 is TGTGCCACCAGTGATTTGTATGCCCCCTTTGGGACCGGGGAGCTGTTTTTT. Translated, it gives CATSDLYAPFGTGELFF.